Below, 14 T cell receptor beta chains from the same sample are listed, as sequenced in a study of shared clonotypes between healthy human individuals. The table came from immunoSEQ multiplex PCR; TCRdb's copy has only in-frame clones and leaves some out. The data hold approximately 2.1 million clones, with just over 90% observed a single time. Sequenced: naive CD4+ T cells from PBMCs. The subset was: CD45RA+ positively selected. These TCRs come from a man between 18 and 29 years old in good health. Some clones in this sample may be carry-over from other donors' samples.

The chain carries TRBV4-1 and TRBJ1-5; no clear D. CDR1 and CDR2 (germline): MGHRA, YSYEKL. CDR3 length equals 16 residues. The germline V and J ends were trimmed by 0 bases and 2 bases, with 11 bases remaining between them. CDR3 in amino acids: CASSQDPVNGNQPQHF. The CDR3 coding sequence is TGCGCCAGCAGCCAAGATCCGGTGAATGGCAATCAGCCCCAGCATTTT.

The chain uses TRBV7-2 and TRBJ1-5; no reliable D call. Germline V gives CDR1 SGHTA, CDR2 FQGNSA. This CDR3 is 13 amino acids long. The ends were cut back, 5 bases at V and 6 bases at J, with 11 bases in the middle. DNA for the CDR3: TGTGCCAGCAGCCAAGTAAGGAGTCAGCCCCAGCATTTT. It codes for CASSQVRSQPQHF.

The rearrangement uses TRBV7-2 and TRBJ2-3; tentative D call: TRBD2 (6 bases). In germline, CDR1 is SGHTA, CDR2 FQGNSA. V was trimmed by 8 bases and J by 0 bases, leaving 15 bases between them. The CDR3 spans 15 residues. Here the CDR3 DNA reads TGTGCCAGCGCTAGCGCAAGATCTAGCACAGATACGCAGTATTTT. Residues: CASASARSSTDTQYF. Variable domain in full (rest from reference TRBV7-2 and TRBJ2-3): GAGVSQSPSNKVTEKGKDVELRCDPISGHTALYWYRQSLGQGLEFLIYFQGNSAPDKSGLPSDRFSAERTGGSVSTLTIQRTQQEDSAVYLCASASARSSTDTQYFGPGTRLTVL.

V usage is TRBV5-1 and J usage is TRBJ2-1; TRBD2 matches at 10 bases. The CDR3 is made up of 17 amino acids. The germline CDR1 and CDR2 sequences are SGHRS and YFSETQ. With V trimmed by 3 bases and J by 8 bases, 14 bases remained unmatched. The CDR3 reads CASSSNPSGRTGDEQFF. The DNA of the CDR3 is TGCGCCAGCAGCTCGAACCCTAGCGGGAGAACTGGAGATGAGCAGTTCTTC. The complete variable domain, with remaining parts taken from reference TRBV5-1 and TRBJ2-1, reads KAGVTQTPRYLIKTRGQQVTLSCSPISGHRSVSWYQQTPGQGLQFLFEYFSETQRNKGNFPGRFSGRQFSNSRSEMNVSTLELGDSALYLCASSSNPSGRTGDEQFFGPGTRLTVL.

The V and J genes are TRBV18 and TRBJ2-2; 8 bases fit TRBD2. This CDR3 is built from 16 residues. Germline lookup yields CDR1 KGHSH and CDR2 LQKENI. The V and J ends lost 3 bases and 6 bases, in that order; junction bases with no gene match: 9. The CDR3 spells CASSPRSGSVPGELFF. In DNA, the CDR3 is TGTGCCAGCTCACCTAGGAGCGGGAGCGTTCCCGGGGAGCTGTTTTTT.

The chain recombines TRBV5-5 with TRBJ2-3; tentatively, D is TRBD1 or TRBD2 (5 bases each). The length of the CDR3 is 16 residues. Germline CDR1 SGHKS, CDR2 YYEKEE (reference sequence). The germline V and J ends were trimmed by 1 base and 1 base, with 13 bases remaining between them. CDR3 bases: TGTGCCAGCAGCTTGTTGGGGGTATCGGGCACAGATACGCAGTATTTT. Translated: CASSLLGVSGTDTQYF. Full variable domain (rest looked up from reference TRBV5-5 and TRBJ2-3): DAGVTQSPTHLIKTRGQQVTLRCSPISGHKSVSWYQQVLGQGPQFIFQYYEKEERGRGNFPDRFSARQFPNYSSELNVNALLLGDSALYLCASSLLGVSGTDTQYFGPGTRLTVL.

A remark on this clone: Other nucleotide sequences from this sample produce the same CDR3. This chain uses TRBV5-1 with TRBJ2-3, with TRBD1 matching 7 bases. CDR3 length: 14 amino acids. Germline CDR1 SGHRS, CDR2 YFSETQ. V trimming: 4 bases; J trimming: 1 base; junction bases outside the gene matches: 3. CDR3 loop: CASSAQGGTDTQYF. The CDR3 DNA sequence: TGCGCCAGCAGCGCCCAGGGGGGCACAGATACGCAGTATTTT.

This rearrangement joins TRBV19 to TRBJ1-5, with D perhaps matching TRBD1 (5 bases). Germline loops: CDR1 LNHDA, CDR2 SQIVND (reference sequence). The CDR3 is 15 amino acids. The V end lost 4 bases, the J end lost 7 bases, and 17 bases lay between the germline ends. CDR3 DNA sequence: TGTGCCAGTAGTAGGCTGGGGCAGGTTCTCCAGCCCCAGCATTTT. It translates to CASSRLGQVLQPQHF.

The CDR3 is CASSLGGFTDTQYF. In nucleotides, the CDR3 is TGTGCCAGCAGCTTAGGGGGTTTCACAGATACGCAGTATTTT. This chain links TRBV5-6 with TRBJ2-3; maybe TRBD1 (6 bases). The CDR3 spans 14 residues. Germline V lookup: CDR1 SGHDT, CDR2 YYEEEE. The V and J ends lost 2 bases and 2 bases respectively, with 9 bases between them.

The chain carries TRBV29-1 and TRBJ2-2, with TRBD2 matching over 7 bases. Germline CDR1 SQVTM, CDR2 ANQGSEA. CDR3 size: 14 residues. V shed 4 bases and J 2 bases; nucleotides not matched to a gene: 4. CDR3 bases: TGCAGCGTTGGGGAGCGGGGAAACACCGGGGAGCTGTTTTTT. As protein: CSVGERGNTGELFF.

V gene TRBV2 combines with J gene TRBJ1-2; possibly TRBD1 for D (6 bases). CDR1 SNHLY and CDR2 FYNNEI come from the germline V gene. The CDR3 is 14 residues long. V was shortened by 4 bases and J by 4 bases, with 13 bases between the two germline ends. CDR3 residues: CASSAAGVVYGYTF. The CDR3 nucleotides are TGTGCCAGCAGTGCGGCAGGGGTTGTCTATGGCTACACCTTC.

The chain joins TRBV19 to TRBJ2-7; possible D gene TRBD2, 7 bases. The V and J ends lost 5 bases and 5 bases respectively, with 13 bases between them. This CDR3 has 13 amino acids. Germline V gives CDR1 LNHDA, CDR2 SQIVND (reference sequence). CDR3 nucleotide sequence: TGTGCCAGTAGTTTGCGGGGGCCCCACGAGCAGTACTTC. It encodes CASSLRGPHEQYF.

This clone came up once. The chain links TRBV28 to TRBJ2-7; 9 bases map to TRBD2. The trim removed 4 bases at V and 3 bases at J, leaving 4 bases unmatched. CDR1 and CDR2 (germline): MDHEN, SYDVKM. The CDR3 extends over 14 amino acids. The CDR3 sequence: CASSSSGTIYEQYF. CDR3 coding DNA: TGTGCCAGCAGTTCTAGCGGGACAATCTACGAGCAGTACTTC. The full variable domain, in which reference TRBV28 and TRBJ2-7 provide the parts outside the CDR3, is DVKVTQSSRYLVKRTGEKVFLECVQDMDHENMFWYRQDPGLGLRLIYFSYDVKMKEKGDIPEGYSVSREKKERFSLILESASTNQTSMYLCASSSSGTIYEQYFGPGTRLTVT.

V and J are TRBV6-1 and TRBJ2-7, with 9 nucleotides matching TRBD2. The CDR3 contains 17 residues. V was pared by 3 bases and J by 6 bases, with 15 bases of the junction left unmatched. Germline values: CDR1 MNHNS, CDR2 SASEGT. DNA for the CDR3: TGTGCCAGCAGTGAGTTGCTAGCGGGACTCCTCGGCCTCGAGCAGTACTTC. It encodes CASSELLAGLLGLEQYF.